This T cell receptor (beta chain) came from a study of blood T cells in healthy people across ages. This clonotype was seen many times. CDR3 length: 15 residues. The ends lost 5 bases at V and 6 bases at J; junction bases unmatched: 11. The V gene's germline CDR1 is DFQATT and CDR2 SNEGSKA (reference sequence). Through a sample-barcoded 5' primer and a J-beta primer mix, a second PCR was run for about 7 to 12 cycles. Each CDR3 protein is one row after TCRdb ran MiXCR on the 5' RACE reads. The sample carries roughly 640,000 distinct CDR3 sequences, about 30% recorded once. This receptor was obtained from a woman at least 80 years old in good health. Material: blood. The chain couples TRBV20-1 to TRBJ2-7, with TRBD1 matching over 12 bases. The CDR3: CSAEQIGTGGSEQYF. The CDR3 DNA is TGCAGTGCTGAACAGATCGGGACAGGGGGCTCCGAGCAGTACTTC.